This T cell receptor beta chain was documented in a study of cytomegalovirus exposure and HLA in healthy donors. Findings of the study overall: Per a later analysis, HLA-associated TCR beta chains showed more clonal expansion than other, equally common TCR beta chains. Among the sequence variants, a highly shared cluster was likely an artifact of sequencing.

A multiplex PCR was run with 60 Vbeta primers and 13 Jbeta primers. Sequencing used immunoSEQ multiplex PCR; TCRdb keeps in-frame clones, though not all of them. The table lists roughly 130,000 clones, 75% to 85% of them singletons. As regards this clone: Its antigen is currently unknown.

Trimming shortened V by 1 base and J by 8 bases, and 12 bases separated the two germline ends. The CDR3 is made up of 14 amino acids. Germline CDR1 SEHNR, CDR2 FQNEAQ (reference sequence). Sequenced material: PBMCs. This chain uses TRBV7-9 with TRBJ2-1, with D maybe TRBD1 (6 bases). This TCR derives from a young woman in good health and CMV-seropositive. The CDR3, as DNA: TGTGCCAGCAGCTTAGTATCAGGGGCGGATGAGCAGTTCTTC. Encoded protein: CASSLVSGADEQFF.